This passage covers 18 T cell receptor beta chains from one sample sequenced in a study of shared clonotypes between healthy human individuals. Terminally differentiated effector memory CD45RA+ cells were excluded from the naive CD8 cells, which were CD45RO-negative and positively selected for CCR7. TCRdb's table, derived via immunoSEQ multiplex PCR, lists solely in-frame clones and lacks some. The data show 660,000 or so clones, around 96% seen once. The sequenced sample consisted of naive CD8+ T cells sorted from blood. The receptors stem from a woman aged 30 to 39 in good health.

The chain combines TRBV27 with TRBJ2-7; either TRBD1 or TRBD2 may supply D (6 bases each). The V end was cut by 3 bases, the J end by 3 bases, with 15 bases between. Germline assignment: CDR1 MNHEY and CDR2 SMNVEV (reference sequence). This CDR3 is built from 15 residues. CDR3 in amino acids: CASSFFSGGGYEQYF. DNA of the CDR3: TGTGCCAGCAGTTTTTTCTCTGGAGGGGGCTACGAGCAGTACTTC.

Concerning this clone itself: Other DNA sequences in the same sample also yield this CDR3. The chain carries TRBV27 and TRBJ2-7, with D uncertain. Trimming pared 3 bases from V and 1 base from J, leaving 7 bases between. The CDR3 is 13 amino acids. Germline loops: CDR1 MNHEY, CDR2 SMNVEV (reference sequence). Written as DNA, the CDR3 is TGTGCCAGCAGTTTTGGCCGATCCTACGAGCAGTACTTC. Translated: CASSFGRSYEQYF.

The chain combines TRBV13 with TRBJ2-5; D remains ambiguous. The CDR3 runs 13 residues. The V end lost 3 bases, the J end lost 3 bases, and 8 bases lay between the germline ends. The germline V gene encodes CDR1 PRHDT and CDR2 FYEKMQ (reference sequence). The CDR3 nucleotides read TGTGCCAGCAGCTTCAACATGGAAGAGACCCAGTACTTC. Amino acids: CASSFNMEETQYF.

This rearrangement joins TRBV9 to TRBJ2-1; D is uncertain. Trimming removed 0 bases at V and 8 bases at J, with 9 bases between. Looked up from germline, CDR1 is SGDLS and CDR2 is YYNGEE. The CDR3 has 13 residues. DNA for the CDR3: TGTGCCAGCAGCGTAGGGGAATCCTATGAGCAGTTCTTC. This codes for CASSVGESYEQFF. Based on the CDR3 plus reference TRBV9 and TRBJ2-1, the full variable domain is DSGVTQTPKHLITATGQRVTLRCSPRSGDLSVYWYQQSLDQGLQFLIQYYNGEERAKGNILERFSAQQFPDLHSELNLSSLELGDSALYFCASSVGESYEQFFGPGTRLTVL.

This clone came up a few times. The CDR3 region has the DNA TGCGCCAGCACAGGGGAAGGGTACGAGCAGTACTTC. Encoded protein: CASTGEGYEQYF. The chain has TRBV10-2 and TRBJ2-7; D perhaps matches TRBD1 (6 bases). The CDR3 contains 12 residues. The V gene's germline CDR1 is WSHSY and CDR2 SAAADI. V lost 7 bases and J 4 bases, leaving 11 bases between the germline ends.

The chain uses TRBV13 and TRBJ2-1, with 10 bases aligning to TRBD2. The CDR3 sequence is 20 residues long. Looked up from germline, CDR1 is PRHDT and CDR2 is FYEKMQ (reference sequence). Losses at the gene ends were 4 bases for V and 7 bases for J; bases not matched to a gene: 22. In DNA form, the CDR3 reads TGTGCCAGCAGCTCCCAAACGCCTGGGACTAGCGCTTACAATCCTAATGAGCAGTTCTTC. It translates to CASSSQTPGTSAYNPNEQFF.

This clone was seen once. The chain links TRBV6-4 to TRBJ1-2, with 8 bases lining up with TRBD1. Germline trimming cut 5 bases from V and 8 bases from J; bases unmatched to any gene: 16. From germline, CDR1 is MRHNA and CDR2 SNTAGT. CDR3 length: 16 residues. The CDR3 is CASSIQGGTGRLGYTF. The CDR3, as DNA: TGTGCCAGCAGTATTCAAGGGGGGACAGGTCGTTTGGGCTACACCTTC.

The CDR3 sequence: CASSQAVVSENTEAFF. In nucleotides, the CDR3 is TGCGCCAGCAGCCAAGCTGTTGTATCAGAGAACACTGAAGCTTTCTTT. The V call is TRBV4-1, the J call TRBJ1-1; unclear D gene. CDR1 is MGHRA, CDR2 YSYEKL, per germline. This CDR3 is 16 amino acids long. V lost 1 base, J lost 1 base, and 13 bases lay in between.

The genes are TRBV6-1 and TRBJ2-3, with 7 bases matching TRBD2. The CDR3 contains 14 residues. Germline CDR1 MNHNS, CDR2 SASEGT. The V gene end was trimmed by 7 bases and the J gene end by 12 bases; junction bases not matched to a gene: 16. The CDR3 is CASKGGGLMTTQYF. The CDR3 DNA reads TGTGCCAGCAAGGGTGGGGGACTAATGACTACACAGTATTTT.

The rearrangement joins TRBV28 to TRBJ2-5; D remains ambiguous. The CDR3 loop spans 13 amino acids. The V gene's germline CDR1 is MDHEN and CDR2 SYDVKM. V was cut by 3 bases and J by 4 bases, with 9 bases left in between. The CDR3 sequence: CASSFQEGETQYF. For the CDR3, the DNA is TGTGCCAGCAGTTTCCAGGAAGGAGAGACCCAGTACTTC.

A note on this clone: The sample holds other DNA sequences that translate to the same CDR3. The chain has TRBV5-4 and TRBJ1-2, with D perhaps TRBD1 (6 bases). CDR1 and CDR2 from the germline V gene are SGHNT and YYREEE (reference sequence). CDR3 length: 13 amino acids. V was cut by 0 bases and J by 4 bases, with 7 bases left in between. For the CDR3, the DNA is TGTGCCAGCAGCTTGGGAGGGGGCTATGGCTACACCTTC. Its protein product is CASSLGGGYGYTF.

The chain combines TRBV7-2 with TRBJ1-1; 9 bases align to TRBD1. V lost 1 base and J lost 6; bases outside the gene matches: 9. This CDR3 has 16 amino acids. The germline V gene has CDR1 SGHTA and CDR2 FQGNSA. The CDR3 region is CASSLEWGQGRPEAFF. In DNA, the CDR3 is TGTGCCAGCAGCTTAGAATGGGGACAGGGTAGACCTGAAGCTTTCTTT.

The V gene is TRBV4-2, the J gene TRBJ2-7; D is ambiguous. This CDR3 comprises 15 residues. Trimming removed 0 bases from V and 1 base from J, with 10 bases in between. Germline-derived CDR1 and CDR2 are LGHNA and YNFKEQ. The CDR3 DNA follows: TGTGCCAGCAGCCAAGAAAGGACGGCTTCCTACGAGCAGTACTTC. It yields the protein CASSQERTASYEQYF.

The chain uses TRBV10-2 and TRBJ1-3; tentative D call: TRBD1 (6 bases). Germline assignment: CDR1 WSHSY and CDR2 SAAADI. V was trimmed by 8 bases and J by 1 base, leaving 12 bases between them. This CDR3 has 14 residues. CDR3 loop: CASPGQLSGNTIYF. CDR3 DNA: TGCGCCAGCCCCGGACAGCTGTCTGGAAACACCATATATTTT.

The chain has TRBV7-8 and TRBJ2-1; D remains ambiguous. This CDR3 contains 16 residues. V was clipped by 5 bases and J by 7 bases, with 21 bases between them. Germline CDR1 is SGHVS and CDR2 is FQNEAQ. The CDR3 DNA reads TGTGCCAGCAGCACGTTCAGCGCCCCGGAAGGGAATGAGCAGTTCTTC. Residues: CASSTFSAPEGNEQFF. Full variable domain (outside the CDR3, taken from reference TRBV7-8 and TRBJ2-1): GAGVSQSPRYKVAKRGQDVALRCDPISGHVSLFWYQQALGQGPEFLTYFQNEAQLDKSGLPSDRFFAERPEGSVSTLKIQRTQQEDSAVYLCASSTFSAPEGNEQFFGPGTRLTVL.

The V call is TRBV5-6, the J call TRBJ1-1; tentatively, D is TRBD1 (5 bases). The V and J ends lost 0 bases and 4 bases respectively, with 10 bases between them. Looked up from germline, CDR1 is SGHDT and CDR2 is YYEEEE. This CDR3 region has 14 residues. The CDR3 region has the DNA TGTGCCAGCAGCTTGGGTCAGGGAGGCACTGAAGCTTTCTTT. Amino acid sequence: CASSLGQGGTEAFF. The variable domain in full, with the rest retrieved from reference TRBV5-6 and TRBJ1-1, is DAGVTQSPTHLIKTRGQQVTLRCSPKSGHDTVSWYQQALGQGPQFIFQYYEEEERQRGNFPDRFSGHQFPNYSSELNVNALLLGDSALYLCASSLGQGGTEAFFGQGTRLTVV.

This clone showed up just a few times. The chain links TRBV27 to TRBJ2-7; D is undetermined. The CDR3 is 11 residues long. V shed 8 bases and J shed 6 bases, with 11 bases lying between them. Per germline, CDR1 MNHEY and CDR2 SMNVEV (reference sequence). CDR3 nucleotides: TGTGCCAGCGCTCGTACAACCGAGCAGTACTTC. This encodes CASARTTEQYF.

The J gene is TRBJ2-2, the V gene TRBV7-9; the match to TRBD2 covers 11 bases. V lost 3 bases to trimming and J lost 4 bases; unmatched junction nucleotides: 7. The CDR3 covers 17 residues. Germline lookup yields CDR1 SEHNR and CDR2 FQNEAQ (reference sequence). The CDR3 nucleotides read TGTGCCAGCAGCTTCCAGGATAGCGGGAGGGCCACCGGGGAGCTGTTTTTT. Translation: CASSFQDSGRATGELFF. Looking up the rest from reference TRBV7-9 and TRBJ2-2 gives the full variable domain: DTGVSQNPRHKITKRGQNVTFRCDPISEHNRLYWYRQTLGQGPEFLTYFQNEAQLEKSRLLSDRFSAERPKGSFSTLEIQRTEQGDSAMYLCASSFQDSGRATGELFFGEGSRLTVL.